This T cell receptor (beta chain) was sequenced during a study of T cell repertoires in cytomegalovirus infection. In the study overall: It was the public TCR beta signatures that indicated both CMV infection and matching HLA type.

With 8 bases removed from V and 4 bases from J, the gap between germline ends came to 18 bases. From germline, CDR1 is MNHEY and CDR2 SVGAGI. The CDR3 sequence is 14 residues long. TCRdb reprocessed the reads via MiXCR and lists one record per CDR3 protein. The sample has fewer than 200,000 distinct CDR3 sequences, about 21% seen once. In this sample, this clonotype turned up many times. The antigen is not known. Study-wide results and limits: Within the response measured ex vivo, HLA-C-restricted CMV-specific TCR beta clonotypes were dominant.

The chain carries TRBV6-5 and TRBJ2-7; D could derive from TRBD1 or TRBD2 (5 bases each). The sample consisted of PBMCs. The clonotype originates from a human donor in good health (CMV status not recorded). Some clones in this sample may be carry-over from other donors' samples. CDR3 sequence reads: CASGSPGASYEQYF. CDR3 sequence (DNA): TGTGCCAGCGGGAGTCCCGGGGCTTCTTACGAGCAGTACTTC.